The present T cell receptor beta chain was sequenced within a study of T cells in Graves' hyperthyroidism and ophthalmopathy. Amplification of TCR beta CDR3 regions was performed using RNA transcripts as template. TCR CDR3 regions were first amplified by RT-PCR with HTBI primers. From the multiplex PCR reads, TCRdb called clonotypes with MiXCR, one entry per CDR3 protein. The table lists fewer than 550,000 distinct CDR3 sequences, 15% to 19% of them singletons, with approximately 7.5% in the top ten. This clonotype has at least ten counts. The germline V gene has CDR1 SQVTM and CDR2 ANQGSEA. Unmatched junction bases numbered 17, after V lost 7 bases and J lost 4 bases. The CDR3 is 17 residues long.

Sequencing was done on a sample of blood. The clonotype was recovered from a woman aged 18-29 years with Graves' hyperthyroidism. The rearrangement links TRBV29-1 to TRBJ1-1, with TRBD1 identical over 11 bases. The CDR3 nucleotides read TGCAGCGCCCCAGCTACGGACAGGGGGCCTCGGAGCACTGAAGCTTTCTTT. It translates to CSAPATDRGPRSTEAFF.